This T cell receptor beta chain originates from a study of PD-L1 blockade in urothelial cancer. The overall study: Atezolizumab, begun by patients at some point between 2013 and 2014, was given at 1,200 mg intravenously every 3 weeks.

Overall study findings and caveats: Tumor-associated TCR clones expanded more in blood at 3 weeks in patients with durable benefit.

Per germline, CDR1 SGHRS and CDR2 YFSETQ. V lost 2 bases to trimming and J lost 4 bases; unmatched junction nucleotides: 3. The CDR3 is 14 amino acids. To note about this clone: Its antigen remains unidentified.

Only in-frame clones appear in the TCRdb table, and some are missing; sequencing was by immunoSEQ multiplex PCR. Of about 40,000 clones listed, approximately 84% are singletons. Sample time point: peripheral blood 6 weeks after treatment start. The chain uses TRBV5-1 and TRBJ2-5; 9 bases fit TRBD1. The sample in question was PBMCs, obtained around atezolizumab (anti-PD-L1) treatment. The origin of this receptor is a man aged 35 to 55 with urothelial cancer. Here the CDR3 DNA reads TGCGCCAGCAGCTTCGGGACAGGGATAGAGACCCAGTACTTC. Encoded protein: CASSFGTGIETQYF.